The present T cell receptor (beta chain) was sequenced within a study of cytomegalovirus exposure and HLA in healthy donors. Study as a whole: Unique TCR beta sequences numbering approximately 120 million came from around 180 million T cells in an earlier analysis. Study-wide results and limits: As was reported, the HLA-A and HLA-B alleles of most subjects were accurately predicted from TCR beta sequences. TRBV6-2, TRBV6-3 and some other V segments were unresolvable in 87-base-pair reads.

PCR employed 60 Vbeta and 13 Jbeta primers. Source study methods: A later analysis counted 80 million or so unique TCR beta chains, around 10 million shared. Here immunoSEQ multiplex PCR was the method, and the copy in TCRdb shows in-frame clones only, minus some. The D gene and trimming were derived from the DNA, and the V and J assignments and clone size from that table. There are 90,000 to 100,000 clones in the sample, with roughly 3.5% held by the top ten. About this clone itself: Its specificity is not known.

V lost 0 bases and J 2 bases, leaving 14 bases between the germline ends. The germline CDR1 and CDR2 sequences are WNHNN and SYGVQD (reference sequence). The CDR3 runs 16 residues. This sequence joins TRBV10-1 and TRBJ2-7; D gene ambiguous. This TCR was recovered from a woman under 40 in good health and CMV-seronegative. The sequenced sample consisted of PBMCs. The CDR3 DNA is TGCGCCAGCAGTGAGTCTGGCTCCCCGAGGCCCTACGAGCAGTACTTC. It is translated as CASSESGSPRPYEQYF.